The 30 T cell receptor beta chains given below trace back to one sample, sequenced in a study of cytomegalovirus exposure and HLA in healthy donors. Primers: 60 Vbeta forward and 13 Jbeta reverse. TCRdb keeps only in-frame clones here, not all; method: immunoSEQ multiplex PCR. The sample lists about 140,000 clones, about 74% seen once, with around 1.9% in the top ten. Sequencing was performed on PBMCs. The source of these receptors is a woman in her thirties or forties in good health and CMV-seronegative.

The chain links TRBV5-4 to TRBJ2-1, with TRBD1 identical over 10 bases. This CDR3 contains 14 residues. The trim removed 3 bases at V and 7 bases at J, leaving 4 bases unmatched. Per germline, CDR1 SGHNT and CDR2 YYREEE (reference sequence). CDR3 loop: CASSSQDRGNEQFF. The CDR3 nucleotides are TGTGCCAGCAGCTCACAGGACAGGGGGAATGAGCAGTTCTTC.

CDR3 sequence reads: CASSSRTSGTDTQYF. CDR3 in DNA: TGTGCCAGCAGCTCCAGGACTAGCGGCACAGATACGCAGTATTTT. This sequence joins TRBV7-9 and TRBJ2-3; 9 bases align to TRBD2. Germline V CDR1 and CDR2: SEHNR, FQNEAQ (reference sequence). Trimming cost V 4 bases and J 1 base; bases outside gene matches: 3. This CDR3 is built from 15 residues.

This clone was found a few times. The rearrangement links TRBV4-2 to TRBJ2-4, with a tentative D call TRBD1 (6 bases). The CDR3 extends over 18 amino acids. The V gene's germline CDR1 is LGHNA and CDR2 YNFKEQ. The germline V and J ends were trimmed by 0 bases and 6 bases, with 21 bases remaining between them. This CDR3 is CASSQDLPITGLVNIQYF. The CDR3, as DNA: TGTGCCAGCAGCCAAGATCTCCCGATTACAGGGCTGGTAAACATTCAGTACTTC.

This sequence joins TRBV5-6 and TRBJ1-2; a weak D match, TRBD1 (5 bases). Trimming removed 4 bases at V and 5 bases at J, with 9 bases between. Germline values: CDR1 SGHDT, CDR2 YYEEEE. The CDR3 is made up of 12 amino acids. CDR3: CASSLQEYGYTF. The CDR3 DNA reads TGTGCCAGCAGCCTACAGGAATATGGCTACACCTTC.

The chain is built from TRBV9 and TRBJ2-1; the match to TRBD2 covers 14 bases. Germline trimming cut 0 bases from V and 8 bases from J; bases unmatched to any gene: 4. This CDR3 spans 16 amino acids. CDR1 and CDR2 (germline): SGDLS, YYNGEE. In DNA form, the CDR3 reads TGTGCCAGCAGCGTAGGTGGGACTAGCGGGAGTTATGAGCAGTTCTTC. Protein sequence: CASSVGGTSGSYEQFF. The complete variable domain, with remaining parts taken from reference TRBV9 and TRBJ2-1, reads DSGVTQTPKHLITATGQRVTLRCSPRSGDLSVYWYQQSLDQGLQFLIQYYNGEERAKGNILERFSAQQFPDLHSELNLSSLELGDSALYFCASSVGGTSGSYEQFFGPGTRLTVL.

The rearrangement links TRBV29-1 to TRBJ2-5, with 8 bases fitting TRBD2. J was trimmed by 2 bases and V by 6 bases; bases with no gene match: 8. CDR3 size: 14 residues. Germline V lookup: CDR1 SQVTM, CDR2 ANQGSEA. The CDR3 sequence: CSVDSGNFQETQYF. The CDR3 coding sequence is TGCAGCGTCGATAGCGGGAACTTTCAAGAGACCCAGTACTTC.

This clone was observed a single time. The rearrangement uses TRBV11-2 and TRBJ2-7, with 8 bases fitting TRBD2. The CDR3 is 16 amino acids. Germline values: CDR1 SGHAT, CDR2 FQNNGV. With 3 bases clipped from V and 3 bases from J, the junction kept 10 bases outside the gene matches. The CDR3 DNA is TGTGCCAGCAGCTTCGGGGCGCTAGCGGGTAACTACGAGCAGTACTTC. This codes for CASSFGALAGNYEQYF.

Here the CDR3 reads CASSPRQGLDTEAFF. The CDR3 DNA reads as TGTGCCAGCAGCCCCCGGCAGGGATTGGACACTGAAGCTTTCTTT. The chain recombines TRBV7-9 with TRBJ1-1, with D maybe TRBD1 (5 bases). Germline V lookup: CDR1 SEHNR, CDR2 FQNEAQ (reference sequence). The CDR3 runs to 15 residues. With 5 bases removed from V and 3 bases from J, the gap between germline ends came to 16 bases. The full variable domain, with the rest looked up from reference TRBV7-9 and TRBJ1-1, is DTGVSQNPRHKITKRGQNVTFRCDPISEHNRLYWYRQTLGQGPEFLTYFQNEAQLEKSRLLSDRFSAERPKGSFSTLEIQRTEQGDSAMYLCASSPRQGLDTEAFFGQGTRLTVV.

On this clone itself: One end of the junction does not line up with germline, which may come from a read error. V gene TRBV7-9 combines with J gene TRBJ1-2, with D possibly matching TRBD1 (5 bases). This CDR3 is built from 12 residues. The germline V gene encodes CDR1 SEHNR and CDR2 FQNEAQ (reference sequence). The CDR3 is CSSSGAGYGYTF. The CDR3 DNA reads TGTTCCAGCAGCGGGGCCGGCTATGGCTACACCTTC.

The chain has TRBV7-2 and TRBJ2-5; 7 bases are a match to TRBD1. The CDR3 totals 13 residues. The V gene's germline CDR1 is SGHTA and CDR2 FQGNSA. Trimming at V came to 10 bases and at J to 0 bases, leaving 5 bases not matched to a gene. The CDR3 region has the DNA TGTGCCACTACGGACAGGTACCAAGAGACCCAGTACTTC. As protein: CATTDRYQETQYF.

This clone was counted only a few times. V gene TRBV4-2 combines with J gene TRBJ2-2, with a possible D match to TRBD2 (6 bases). The V end was cut by 0 bases, the J end by 5 bases, with 19 bases between. Germline-derived CDR1 and CDR2 are LGHNA and YNFKEQ. This CDR3 region has 18 residues. Written as DNA, the CDR3 is TGTGCCAGCAGCCAAGATAATCACGGAGGGTATGGGACCGGGGAGCTGTTTTTT. This codes for CASSQDNHGGYGTGELFF.

This chain connects TRBV5-1 to TRBJ1-1; no reliable D call. Germline assignment: CDR1 SGHRS and CDR2 YFSETQ. V was clipped by 10 bases and J by 0 bases, with 16 bases between them. The CDR3 length is 14 residues. The CDR3 coding sequence is TGCGCCTCCAGGTTGGGCAGTTTGAACACTGAAGCTTTCTTT. Protein: CASRLGSLNTEAFF.

The chain links TRBV6-1 to TRBJ2-7; no clear D gene. V lost 3 bases, J lost 0 bases, and 15 bases lay in between. Per the germline V gene, CDR1 is MNHNS and CDR2 is SASEGT. The CDR3 has 16 amino acids. The CDR3 loop is CASSDVSWSNSYEQYF. CDR3 bases: TGTGCCAGCAGTGATGTTTCCTGGAGCAACTCCTACGAGCAGTACTTC.

This clone occurred a few times. The rearrangement joins TRBV6-5 to TRBJ1-1; 8 nucleotides agree with TRBD1. With 0 bases clipped from V and 5 bases from J, the junction kept 5 bases outside the gene matches. The length of the CDR3 is 15 residues. From germline, CDR1 is MNHEY and CDR2 SVGAGI. The CDR3 DNA is TGTGCCAGCAGTTACTCGCGGACAGGGAGGACTGAAGCTTTCTTT. It yields the protein CASSYSRTGRTEAFF.

The chain is built from TRBV2 and TRBJ2-3; D is uncertain. This CDR3 has 15 residues. CDR1 SNHLY and CDR2 FYNNEI come from the germline V gene. Trimming pared 1 base from V and 2 bases from J, leaving 10 bases between. The CDR3 here is CASSEGLRVTDTQYF. CDR3 in DNA: TGTGCCAGCAGTGAAGGGCTCCGGGTCACAGATACGCAGTATTTT.

V gene TRBV19 combines with J gene TRBJ2-6, with 12 positions matching TRBD1. After removal of 3 bases from V and 2 bases from J, the junction contained 5 bases not matched to a gene. The V gene's germline CDR1 is LNHDA and CDR2 SQIVND (reference sequence). This CDR3 contains 18 residues. CDR3 nucleotide sequence: TGTGCCAGTAGTATGCGGGACAGGGGGCGAACTGGGGCCAACGTCCTGACTTTC. Its translation is CASSMRDRGRTGANVLTF. Looking up the rest from reference TRBV19 and TRBJ2-6 gives the full variable domain: DGGITQSPKYLFRKEGQNVTLSCEQNLNHDAMYWYRQDPGQGLRLIYYSQIVNDFQKGDIAEGYSVSREKKESFPLTVTSAQKNPTAFYLCASSMRDRGRTGANVLTFGAGSRLTVL.

The V and J genes are TRBV5-1 and TRBJ2-3, with D hard to call. The CDR3 contains 12 residues. Germline CDR1 reads SGHRS; CDR2 reads YFSETQ. The ends were cut back, 3 bases at V and 2 bases at J, with 4 bases in the middle. The CDR3 DNA reads as TGCGCCAGCAGCTCCGTCACAGATACGCAGTATTTT. This translates into CASSSVTDTQYF.

This chain joins TRBV5-1 and TRBJ1-1; TRBD1 matches 10 bases. The CDR3 totals 14 residues. Germline lookup yields CDR1 SGHRS and CDR2 YFSETQ. Unmatched junction bases numbered 4, after V lost 2 bases and J lost 6 bases. CDR3: CASSFAGTGAEAFF. The CDR3 DNA is TGCGCCAGCAGCTTCGCCGGGACAGGGGCTGAAGCTTTCTTT.

The rearrangement links TRBV6-1 to TRBJ1-5; 9 bases match TRBD1. This CDR3 comprises 15 residues. V lost 8 bases and J lost 7; bases outside the gene matches: 12. Germline V CDR1 and CDR2: MNHNS, SASEGT. The CDR3 here is CASVISGTGRQPQHF. The CDR3 DNA reads TGTGCCAGCGTAATTTCCGGGACAGGGAGGCAGCCCCAGCATTTT.

This clone was counted a few times. The gene calls are TRBV6-5 and TRBJ1-5; perhaps TRBD1 as D (5 bases). Trimming left V 2 bases short and J 5 bases short, with 7 bases between. CDR3 size: 13 residues. From germline, CDR1 is MNHEY and CDR2 SVGAGI. Here the CDR3 reads CASSYGRDQPQHF. The CDR3 nucleotides read TGTGCCAGCAGTTACGGCAGGGATCAGCCCCAGCATTTT.

The sample holds a few counts of this clone. This chain links TRBV6-6 with TRBJ1-1; 10 positions match TRBD1. Germline-derived CDR1 and CDR2 are MNHNY and SVGAGI (reference sequence). The CDR3 is 16 residues long. The V and J ends lost 4 bases and 5 bases, in that order; junction bases with no gene match: 10. The CDR3 sequence: CASSSRQGARGTEAFF. CDR3 sequence (DNA): TGTGCCAGCAGTTCCCGACAGGGGGCGCGAGGAACTGAAGCTTTCTTT.

V and J are TRBV6-6 and TRBJ1-2, with D perhaps TRBD1 (5 bases). The CDR3 contains 13 residues. V was clipped by 5 bases and J by 4 bases, with 11 bases between them. The germline V gene encodes CDR1 MNHNY and CDR2 SVGAGI (reference sequence). CDR3 DNA: TGTGCCAGCAGTCTAACAGGCCGCTATGGCTACACCTTC. Translation: CASSLTGRYGYTF.

The gene calls are TRBV6-6 and TRBJ1-2, with 8 bases aligning to TRBD1. The CDR3 consists of 13 residues. The V gene's germline CDR1 is MNHNY and CDR2 SVGAGI (reference sequence). Germline trimming cut 2 bases from V and 6 bases from J; bases unmatched to any gene: 2. The CDR3 region is CASSYETGDGYTF. The CDR3 coding sequence is TGTGCCAGCAGTTACGAGACAGGGGATGGCTACACCTTC.

The rearrangement joins TRBV2 to TRBJ1-1; D call uncertain. Germline-derived CDR1 and CDR2 are SNHLY and FYNNEI. Trimming stripped 1 base from V and 4 bases from J, with 10 bases between. The CDR3 is 14 residues long. The CDR3, as DNA: TGTGCCAGCAGTGAAGACCGTATGGCCACTGAAGCTTTCTTT. Translation: CASSEDRMATEAFF. Combining the CDR3 with reference TRBV2 and TRBJ1-1 gives the whole variable domain EPEVTQTPSHQVTQMGQEVILRCVPISNHLYFYWYRQILGQKVEFLVSFYNNEISEKSEIFDDQFSVERPDGSNFTLKIRSTKLEDSAMYFCASSEDRMATEAFFGQGTRLTVV.

V and J are TRBV4-1 and TRBJ2-7; TRBD1 matches at 9 bases. The V gene's germline CDR1 is MGHRA and CDR2 YSYEKL. Germline trimming cut 3 bases from V and 3 bases from J; bases unmatched to any gene: 6. CDR3 size: 15 residues. The CDR3 reads CASSHWTGVDYEQYF. The CDR3, as DNA: TGCGCCAGCAGCCACTGGACAGGGGTCGACTACGAGCAGTACTTC.

This chain joins TRBV14 and TRBJ1-1; 9 bases agree with TRBD1. Unmatched junction bases numbered 16, after V lost 0 bases and J lost 5 bases. Germline lookup yields CDR1 SGHDN and CDR2 FVKESK. CDR3 length: 19 amino acids. The CDR3 sequence is CASSQEGGGGTGPNTEAFF. The CDR3 DNA sequence: TGTGCCAGCAGCCAAGAAGGGGGAGGCGGGACAGGGCCAAATACTGAAGCTTTCTTT.

The CDR3 loop is CASSSHRRTSGGHTYEQYF. CDR3 nucleotides: TGTGCCAGCAGCTCCCATCGACGGACTAGCGGGGGGCATACCTACGAGCAGTACTTC. The rearrangement joins TRBV7-7 to TRBJ2-7, with 14 positions matching TRBD2. V was clipped by 4 bases and J by 2 bases; unmatched bases: 13. The CDR3 is 19 residues long. The germline CDR1 and CDR2 sequences are SSHAT and FNYEAQ (reference sequence).

The rearrangement joins TRBV11-2 to TRBJ2-7, with a weak D call TRBD1 (5 bases). V was cut by 5 bases and J by 6 bases, with 17 bases left in between. Germline loops: CDR1 SGHAT, CDR2 FQNNGV. The CDR3 sequence is 14 residues long. This CDR3 reads CASSPQGWGFEQYF. CDR3 in DNA: TGTGCCAGCAGCCCTCAGGGATGGGGTTTCGAGCAGTACTTC.

The chain has TRBV7-6 and TRBJ2-7; TRBD2 matches at 10 bases. CDR1 is SGHVS, CDR2 FNYEAQ, per germline. V lost 1 base to trimming and J lost 3 bases; unmatched junction nucleotides: 9. There are 17 residues in the CDR3. The CDR3 DNA sequence: TGTGCCAGCAGCTTAGACGCTAGCGGGAGACTTTTCTACGAGCAGTACTTC. It yields the protein CASSLDASGRLFYEQYF.

The rearrangement joins TRBV6-5 to TRBJ2-1, with D hard to call. This CDR3 region has 13 residues. Per the germline V gene, CDR1 is MNHEY and CDR2 is SVGAGI. Trimming took 7 bases from V and 5 from J, leaving 12 bases between them. The chain's CDR3 is CASNTYADNEQFF. The DNA for the CDR3 is TGTGCCAGCAATACATATGCAGACAATGAGCAGTTCTTC.